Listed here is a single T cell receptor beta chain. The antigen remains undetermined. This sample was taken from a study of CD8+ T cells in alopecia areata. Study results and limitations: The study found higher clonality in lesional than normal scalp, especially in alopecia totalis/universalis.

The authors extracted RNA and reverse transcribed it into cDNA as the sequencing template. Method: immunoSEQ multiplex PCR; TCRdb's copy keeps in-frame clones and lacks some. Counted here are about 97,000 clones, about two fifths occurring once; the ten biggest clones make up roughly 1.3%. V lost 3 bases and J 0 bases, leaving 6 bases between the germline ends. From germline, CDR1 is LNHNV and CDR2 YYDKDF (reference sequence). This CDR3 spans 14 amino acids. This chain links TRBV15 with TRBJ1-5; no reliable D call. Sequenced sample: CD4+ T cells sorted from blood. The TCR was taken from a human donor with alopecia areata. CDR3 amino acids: CATSSRVSNQPQHF. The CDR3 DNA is TGTGCCACCAGCAGCAGAGTTAGCAATCAGCCCCAGCATTTT.